This entry lists 32 T cell receptor beta chains sequenced from one sample in a study of cytomegalovirus exposure and HLA in healthy donors. The PCR contained 60 Vbeta and 13 Jbeta primers. Some clones are missing from TCRdb's copy, which holds only in-frame ones; the method was immunoSEQ multiplex PCR. The sample lists around 59,000 clones; roughly four fifths were seen once. Sequenced input: PBMCs. These receptors all come from a human donor in good health.

The rearrangement joins TRBV6-5 to TRBJ2-7; a possible D gene is TRBD1 (6 bases). V was trimmed by 6 bases and J by 4 bases, leaving 13 bases between them. Germline V CDR1 and CDR2: MNHEY, SVGAGI. The CDR3 totals 13 residues. The CDR3 DNA is TGTGCCAGCAGCCGGACAGTATTTTACGAGCAGTACTTC. Its translation: CASSRTVFYEQYF.

This chain links TRBV28 with TRBJ1-2; unclear D gene. The germline gives CDR1 MDHEN, CDR2 SYDVKM. CDR3 size: 16 residues. V was trimmed by 3 bases and J by 0 bases, leaving 14 bases between them. The CDR3 DNA follows: TGTGCCAGCAGTTTTAGCCAACGTCAATCTAACTATGGCTACACCTTC. This translates into CASSFSQRQSNYGYTF.

V is TRBV15 and J is TRBJ1-2, with 9 bases lining up with TRBD1. The CDR3 is 16 amino acids. J was trimmed by 0 bases and V by 1 base; bases with no gene match: 3. Per germline, CDR1 LNHNV and CDR2 YYDKDF (reference sequence). The CDR3 loop is CATSRGGDRANYGYTF. The CDR3 DNA follows: TGTGCCACCAGCAGAGGGGGGGACAGGGCTAACTATGGCTACACCTTC.

This chain connects TRBV5-1 to TRBJ2-5, with TRBD2 as a possible D gene (5 bases). Trimming cost V 6 bases and J 4 bases, with 16 bases left between them. The CDR3 consists of 14 residues. From germline, CDR1 is SGHRS and CDR2 YFSETQ. The CDR3 loop reads CASNRLAGGETQYF. CDR3 nucleotide sequence: TGCGCCAGCAACCGCCTAGCAGGTGGAGAGACCCAGTACTTC.

The rearrangement links TRBV11-2 to TRBJ2-5, with a weak D call TRBD2 (5 bases). The closer fit of TRBJ2-7 to the DNA end suggests the J call may be wrong. The germline V gene has CDR1 SGHAT and CDR2 FQNNGV. The CDR3 totals 14 residues. Here the CDR3 reads CASSLAGSSYEQYF. CDR3 DNA: TGTGCCAGCAGCTTAGCGGGGAGCTCCTACGAGCAGTACTTC.

The chain recombines TRBV11-2 with TRBJ2-7, with D unresolved. V was shortened by 3 bases and J by 7 bases, with 7 bases between the two germline ends. Germline V gene sequence: CDR1 SGHAT, CDR2 FQNNGV. This CDR3 has 11 amino acids. CDR3 DNA sequence: TGTGCCAGCAGCTTTTATGAGGAGCAGTACTTC. This gives the protein CASSFYEEQYF.

V gene TRBV4-3 combines with J gene TRBJ2-7; 8 bases fit TRBD1. This CDR3 is 14 amino acids long. CDR1 and CDR2 from the germline V gene are LGHNA and YSLEER. V lost 2 bases to trimming and J lost 7 bases; unmatched junction nucleotides: 7. The CDR3 is CASSQTGGLGEQYF. For the CDR3, the DNA is TGCGCCAGCAGCCAAACAGGGGGTCTGGGGGAGCAGTACTTC.

The V call is TRBV7-9, the J call TRBJ1-4; TRBD1 aligns across 8 bases. CDR1 and CDR2 (germline): SEHNR, FQNEAQ (reference sequence). CDR3 length equals 14 residues. Unmatched junction bases numbered 4, after V lost 3 bases and J lost 7 bases. This CDR3 is CASSLTTGAEKLFF. CDR3 sequence (DNA): TGTGCCAGCAGCTTGACGACAGGGGCTGAAAAACTGTTTTTT.

CDR3 bases: TGTGCCAGCAGCGTAGTTCCGGGAGTAGCGTCCCAGTACTTC. This sequence encodes CASSVVPGVASQYF. The chain combines TRBV9 with TRBJ2-5; D might be TRBD2 (6 bases). The V gene lost 0 bases and the J gene lost 9 bases, with 15 bases spanning the gap. Germline loops: CDR1 SGDLS, CDR2 YYNGEE. This CDR3 is 14 amino acids long.

This chain joins TRBV28 and TRBJ2-7; TRBD2 agrees at 7 bases. Per the germline V gene, CDR1 is MDHEN and CDR2 is SYDVKM. This CDR3 contains 15 residues. J gave up 3 bases and V 1 base, and 6 bases lay outside the gene matches. CDR3 sequence: CASSLFQRDNYEQYF. CDR3 bases: TGTGCCAGCAGTTTATTCCAGCGGGATAACTACGAGCAGTACTTC.

This clone has just a few counts. The rearrangement links TRBV25-1 to TRBJ2-7, with 11 bases identical to TRBD2. The CDR3 has 16 residues. V was clipped by 0 bases and J by 5 bases; unmatched bases: 6. Germline CDR1 reads MGHDK; CDR2 reads SYGVNS. CDR3 protein: CASSEYRASGRNEQYF. The CDR3 region has the DNA TGTGCCAGCAGTGAATATAGGGCTAGCGGGAGGAACGAGCAGTACTTC.

The chain is built from TRBV5-4 and TRBJ1-2; tentatively, D is TRBD1 (6 bases). The germline V gene encodes CDR1 SGHNT and CDR2 YYREEE (reference sequence). V was pared by 2 bases and J by 0 bases, with 8 bases between. This CDR3 comprises 14 residues. CDR3 region: CASSLQGANYGYTF. CDR3 coding DNA: TGTGCCAGCAGCTTACAGGGAGCTAACTATGGCTACACCTTC.

V and J are TRBV28 and TRBJ2-1, with D hard to call. The germline V gene encodes CDR1 MDHEN and CDR2 SYDVKM. The CDR3 spans 15 residues. V was trimmed by 6 bases and J by 4 bases, leaving 16 bases between them. The CDR3 nucleotides are TGTGCCAGCAGCCTTACCCGCGGTGCGTACAATGAGCAGTTCTTC. Encoded protein: CASSLTRGAYNEQFF.

The genes are TRBV4-1 and TRBJ2-1, with a tentative D call TRBD1 (5 bases). In germline, CDR1 is MGHRA, CDR2 YSYEKL. The V end lost 2 bases, the J end lost 5 bases, and 19 bases lay between the germline ends. The CDR3 runs to 17 residues. This CDR3 is CASSQTFLGRPDNEQFF. DNA of the CDR3: TGCGCCAGCAGCCAAACCTTCTTGGGGCGGCCGGACAATGAGCAGTTCTTC.

The chain joins TRBV29-1 to TRBJ1-2, with 9 bases lining up with TRBD1. The CDR3 has 13 amino acids. Germline trimming cut 3 bases from V and 2 bases from J; bases unmatched to any gene: 1. Germline values: CDR1 SQVTM, CDR2 ANQGSEA. CDR3 coding DNA: TGCAGCGTTGAGGGACAGGGAAACTATGGCTACACCTTC. This gives the protein CSVEGQGNYGYTF.

The genes are TRBV29-1 and TRBJ1-1, with 7 bases aligning to TRBD1. The germline CDR1 and CDR2 sequences are SQVTM and ANQGSEA. This CDR3 has 13 residues. The V gene end was trimmed by 8 bases and the J gene end by 4 bases; junction bases not matched to a gene: 10. DNA for the CDR3: TGCAGCACTGGTCGGGACAGATTCACTGAAGCTTTCTTT. This codes for CSTGRDRFTEAFF.

The chain joins TRBV28 to TRBJ2-5, with TRBD1 matching over 7 bases. V lost 10 bases to trimming and J lost 9 bases; unmatched junction nucleotides: 11. The length of the CDR3 is 12 residues. Germline CDR1 is MDHEN and CDR2 is SYDVKM. The DNA of the CDR3 is TGTGCCACCCACCAACAGGGGTTATCCCAGTACTTC. Its translation is CATHQQGLSQYF.

This rearrangement joins TRBV30 to TRBJ1-1; TRBD1 matches at 9 bases. Germline trimming cut 3 bases from V and 6 bases from J; bases unmatched to any gene: 8. Germline V gene sequence: CDR1 GTSNPN, CDR2 SVGIG (reference sequence). CDR3 length: 14 residues. The CDR3 spells CAWRGRDRVSEAFF. DNA for the CDR3: TGTGCCTGGAGAGGCCGGGACAGGGTCTCTGAAGCTTTCTTT.

This chain connects TRBV7-2 to TRBJ1-1; D gene unclear. Germline V gene sequence: CDR1 SGHTA, CDR2 FQGNSA. CDR3 length equals 14 residues. The V and J ends lost 2 bases and 1 base respectively, with 8 bases between them. The CDR3 coding sequence is TGTGCCAGCAGCTTATATGGGCCGAACACTGAAGCTTTCTTT. It is translated as CASSLYGPNTEAFF.

The V call is TRBV2, the J call TRBJ2-7, with D perhaps TRBD2 (5 bases). Germline V lookup: CDR1 SNHLY, CDR2 FYNNEI. This CDR3 comprises 13 residues. Trimming removed 5 bases at V and 3 bases at J, with 11 bases between. CDR3 DNA sequence: TGTGCCAGCAGTTTGAACGGGAACTACGAGCAGTACTTC. Amino acids: CASSLNGNYEQYF. Together with reference TRBV2 and TRBJ2-7, the CDR3 gives the full variable domain: EPEVTQTPSHQVTQMGQEVILRCVPISNHLYFYWYRQILGQKVEFLVSFYNNEISEKSEIFDDQFSVERPDGSNFTLKIRSTKLEDSAMYFCASSLNGNYEQYFGPGTRLTVT.

This chain links TRBV5-4 with TRBJ2-7; possible D gene TRBD1, 5 bases. CDR1 is SGHNT and CDR2 is YYREEE in the germline V gene (reference sequence). CDR3 size: 12 residues. The V and J ends lost 5 bases and 3 bases respectively, with 9 bases between them. The CDR3 DNA is TGTGCCAGCAGTAGAACAGGCTACGAGCAGTACTTC. Translating gives CASSRTGYEQYF.

The chain couples TRBV5-5 to TRBJ1-1; tentatively, D is TRBD1 (6 bases). The CDR3 has 15 residues. Trimming left V 3 bases short and J 0 bases short, with 12 bases between. Germline-derived CDR1 and CDR2 are SGHKS and YYEKEE (reference sequence). The CDR3 is CASSSWTALNTEAFF. CDR3 bases: TGTGCCAGCAGCTCTTGGACAGCCCTGAACACTGAAGCTTTCTTT. Filled out from reference TRBV5-5 and TRBJ1-1, the complete variable domain reads DAGVTQSPTHLIKTRGQQVTLRCSPISGHKSVSWYQQVLGQGPQFIFQYYEKEERGRGNFPDRFSARQFPNYSSELNVNALLLGDSALYLCASSSWTALNTEAFFGQGTRLTVV.

This chain joins TRBV10-3 and TRBJ2-5, with a tentative D call TRBD1 (5 bases). Germline-derived CDR1 and CDR2 are ENHRY and SYGVKD. This CDR3 contains 13 residues. V was pared by 5 bases and J by 1 base, with 8 bases between. The CDR3 sequence: CAISTGAQETQYF. The CDR3, as DNA: TGTGCCATCAGTACAGGAGCCCAAGAGACCCAGTACTTC.

This clone appeared a few times. Distinct nucleotide sequences in the sample also encode this CDR3. The rearrangement links TRBV6-1 to TRBJ2-5, with 11 bases lining up with TRBD2. J was trimmed by 1 base and V by 2 bases; bases with no gene match: 0. There are 15 residues in the CDR3. Per the germline V gene, CDR1 is MNHNS and CDR2 is SASEGT. CDR3 sequence reads: CASSELAGGQETQYF. The CDR3 coding sequence is TGTGCCAGCAGTGAACTAGCGGGGGGCCAAGAGACCCAGTACTTC.

This clone was seen only once. The CDR3 bases are TGTGCCAGCGGAAGCATACAGCTACTCTCTGGAAACACCATATATTTT. Encoded protein: CASGSIQLLSGNTIYF. The V and J genes are TRBV2 and TRBJ1-3; D is undetermined. The V and J ends lost 8 bases and 0 bases respectively, with 17 bases between them. CDR3 length: 16 amino acids. From germline, CDR1 is SNHLY and CDR2 FYNNEI.

The V gene is TRBV16, the J gene TRBJ1-4, with 8 bases lining up with TRBD1. Trimming at V came to 4 bases and at J to 11 bases, leaving 6 bases not matched to a gene. The V gene's germline CDR1 is KGHSY and CDR2 FQNENV. The CDR3 is 13 amino acids. CDR3 residues: CASSPGQGTKLFF. Written as DNA, the CDR3 is TGTGCCAGCAGCCCCGGACAGGGAACTAAACTGTTTTTT. Supplemented by reference TRBV16 and TRBJ1-4, the full variable domain reads GEEVAQTPKHLVRGEGQKAKLYCAPIKGHSYVFWYQQVLKNEFKFLISFQNENVFDETGMPKERFSAKCLPNSPCSLEIQATKLEDSAVYFCASSPGQGTKLFFGSGTQLSVL.

This clone has only a few counts. CDR3 sequence reads: CASSLRDSGNTGELFF. Here the CDR3 DNA reads TGTGCCAGCAGTTTAAGGGACAGCGGGAACACCGGGGAGCTGTTTTTT. The chain carries TRBV27 and TRBJ2-2; TRBD1 matches at 7 bases. The germline V gene encodes CDR1 MNHEY and CDR2 SMNVEV (reference sequence). The CDR3 contains 16 residues. J was trimmed by 1 base and V by 2 bases; bases with no gene match: 4.

The genes are TRBV15 and TRBJ2-5; 13 nucleotides line up with TRBD2. The CDR3 sequence is 15 residues long. J was trimmed by 4 bases and V by 4 bases; bases with no gene match: 3. The germline V gene encodes CDR1 LNHNV and CDR2 YYDKDF (reference sequence). CDR3 region: CATSKLAGGPETQYF. The CDR3 DNA sequence: TGTGCCACCAGCAAACTAGCGGGGGGGCCAGAGACCCAGTACTTC. The whole variable domain, remainder taken from reference TRBV15 and TRBJ2-5, is DAMVIQNPRYQVTQFGKPVTLSCSQTLNHNVMYWYQQKSSQAPKLLFHYYDKDFNNEADTPDNFQSRRPNTSFCFLDIRSPGLGDTAMYLCATSKLAGGPETQYFGPGTRLLVL.

This chain links TRBV4-3 with TRBJ2-1; 8 bases agree with TRBD2. V dropped 4 bases and J dropped 8; count of bases not matched to a gene: 7. Germline CDR1 and CDR2: LGHNA and YSLEER. The CDR3 has 14 amino acids. CDR3 sequence (DNA): TGCGCCAGCAGCCTAGGGGGGCGGGAGGATGAGCAGTTCTTC. It encodes CASSLGGREDEQFF.

The chain employs TRBV4-3 and TRBJ2-2, with D possibly TRBD1 on 6 matching bases. Trimming took off 1 base at V and 7 bases at J, with 16 bases between the two ends. The germline V gene encodes CDR1 LGHNA and CDR2 YSLEER. The CDR3 loop spans 16 amino acids. CDR3 nucleotides: TGCGCCAGCAGCCAAGCCCTCTTAACAGGGTTCGGGGAGCTGTTTTTT. This translates into CASSQALLTGFGELFF.

The CDR3 protein is CASSLKVQGSYEQYF. The CDR3, as DNA: TGTGCCAGCAGCTTAAAGGTTCAGGGGTCCTACGAGCAGTACTTC. The chain couples TRBV11-2 to TRBJ2-7, with a possible D match to TRBD1 (6 bases). The CDR3 sequence is 15 residues long. CDR1 and CDR2 from the germline V gene are SGHAT and FQNNGV. V lost 2 bases to trimming and J lost 1 base, with 12 bases between them.

CDR3 sequence: CASSPRVPSSGNTIYF. DNA of the CDR3: TGTGCCAGCTCACCGAGGGTTCCGAGCTCTGGAAACACCATATATTTT. The chain carries TRBV18 and TRBJ1-3; D unresolved. The CDR3 sequence is 16 residues long. V was clipped by 3 bases and J by 0 bases, with 12 bases between them. Germline lookup yields CDR1 KGHSH and CDR2 LQKENI. The full variable domain, with the rest looked up from reference TRBV18 and TRBJ1-3, is NAGVMQNPRHLVRRRGQEARLRCSPMKGHSHVYWYRQLPEEGLKFMVYLQKENIIDESGMPKERFSAEFPKEGPSILRIQQVVRGDSAAYFCASSPRVPSSGNTIYFGEGSWLTVV.